Listed below are T cell receptor beta chains from one sample, sequenced in a study of identical twins. One entry per CDR3 protein results from TCRdb running MiXCR on the 5' RACE reads. The repertoire consists of fewer than 650,000 distinct CDR3 sequences, with 7% to 7.5% occurring once and the leading ten covering 1.6%. These sequences were also reported in another study, on yellow fever vaccine responses in identical twins.

The sequencing input was PBMCs. Receptors originate from a woman in her late teens or twenties in good health. Both conserved end residues are part of each CDR3. D genes are given only for firm matches. The listing skips clone size in some rows; elsewhere it reads once, few, many or a size class.

D: TRBD2; size: NA; J: TRBJ2-7; V: TRBV20-1; DNA: TGCAGTGCTAGAGATTGGCGGGAGCGGAACGAGCAGTACTTC; CDR3: CSARDWRERNEQYF
D: TRBD2; size: few; J: TRBJ2-3; V: TRBV12-3/TRBV12-4; DNA: TGTGCCAGCACTTTAGCGGGAGCGTTAGATACGCAGTATTTT; CDR3: CASTLAGALDTQYF
D: NA; size: many; J: TRBJ2-2; V: TRBV7-9; DNA: TGTGCCAGCAGCCTGGGACTGACCGCGAACACCGGGGAGCTGTTTTTT; CDR3: CASSLGLTANTGELFF
D: NA; size: many; J: TRBJ1-1; V: TRBV6-5; DNA: TGTGCCAGCAGTTACGCCCGGGGGGACACTGAAGCTTTCTTT; CDR3: CASSYARGDTEAFF
D: TRBD2; size: NA; J: TRBJ2-1; V: TRBV7-2; DNA: TGTGCCAGCAGCCCCTCGGGGGCTAGCGGGAACCACAATGAGCAGTTCTTC; CDR3: CASSPSGASGNHNEQFF
D: NA; size: few; J: TRBJ2-1; V: TRBV6-2/TRBV6-3; DNA: TGTGCCAGCAGCTTATCCGGGACTCTAGCCTACAATGAGCAGTTCTTC; CDR3: CASSLSGTLAYNEQFF
D: NA; size: NA; J: TRBJ2-5; V: TRBV11-3; DNA: TGTGCCAGCAGCTTAAGTGGTGCGGGGAGCCAAGAGACCCAGTACTTC; CDR3: CASSLSGAGSQETQYF
D: TRBD2; size: few; J: TRBJ2-3; V: TRBV5-6; DNA: TGTGCCAGCAGCGGCGAGAAGGGTTTTGCGGGAGTGGACTCAGATACGCAGTATTTT; CDR3: CASSGEKGFAGVDSDTQYF
D: TRBD1; size: many; J: TRBJ1-1; V: TRBV20-1; DNA: TGCAGTGCAACACCAGGGGGGGGCACTGAAGCTTTCTTT; CDR3: CSATPGGGTEAFF
D: NA; size: NA; J: TRBJ2-5; V: TRBV6-5; DNA: TGTGCCAGCAGTTACCGCAGGGTACAGACCGAGTACTTC; CDR3: CASSYRRVQTEYF
D: TRBD2; size: few; J: TRBJ2-1; V: TRBV9; DNA: TGTGCCAGCAGCGTAGACCACTGGGGGCTAGCGGGTAAGGGGGTGCAGTTCTTC; CDR3: CASSVDHWGLAGKGVQFF
D: NA; size: many; J: TRBJ2-2; V: TRBV12-3/TRBV12-4; DNA: TGTGCCAGCAGTTTATATCAGGGCGGCGGGGAGCTGTTTTTT; CDR3: CASSLYQGGGELFF
D: NA; size: NA; J: TRBJ2-6; V: TRBV4-1; DNA: TGCGCCAGCAGCCCGGGTAGCTCTGGGGCCAACGTCCTGACTTTC; CDR3: CASSPGSSGANVLTF
D: NA; size: many; J: TRBJ2-6; V: TRBV27; DNA: TGTGCCAGCAGACCAGGGACCTCTGGGGCCAACGTCCTGACTTTC; CDR3: CASRPGTSGANVLTF